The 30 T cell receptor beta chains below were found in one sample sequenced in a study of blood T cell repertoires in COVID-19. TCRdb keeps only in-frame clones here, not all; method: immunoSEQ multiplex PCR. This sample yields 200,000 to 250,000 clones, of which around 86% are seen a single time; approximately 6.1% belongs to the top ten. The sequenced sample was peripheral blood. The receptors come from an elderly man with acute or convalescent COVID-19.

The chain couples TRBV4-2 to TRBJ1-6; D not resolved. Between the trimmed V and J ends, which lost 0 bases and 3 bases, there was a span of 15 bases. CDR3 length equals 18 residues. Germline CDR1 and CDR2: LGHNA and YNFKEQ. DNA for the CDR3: TGTGCCAGCAGCCAAGAGGCTAATCCAGGCGACTATAATTCACCCCTCCACTTT. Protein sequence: CASSQEANPGDYNSPLHF.

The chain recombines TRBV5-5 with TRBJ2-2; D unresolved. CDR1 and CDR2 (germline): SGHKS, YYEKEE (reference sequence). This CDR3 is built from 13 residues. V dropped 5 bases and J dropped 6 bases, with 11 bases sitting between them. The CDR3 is CASSSVPAGELFF. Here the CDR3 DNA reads TGTGCCAGCAGTTCTGTCCCGGCCGGGGAGCTGTTTTTT.

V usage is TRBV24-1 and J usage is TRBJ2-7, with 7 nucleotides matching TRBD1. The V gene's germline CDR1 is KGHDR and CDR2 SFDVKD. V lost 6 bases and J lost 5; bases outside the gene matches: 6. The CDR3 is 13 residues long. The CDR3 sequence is CATSRDSADEQYF. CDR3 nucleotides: TGTGCCACCAGTCGGGACAGCGCCGACGAGCAGTACTTC.

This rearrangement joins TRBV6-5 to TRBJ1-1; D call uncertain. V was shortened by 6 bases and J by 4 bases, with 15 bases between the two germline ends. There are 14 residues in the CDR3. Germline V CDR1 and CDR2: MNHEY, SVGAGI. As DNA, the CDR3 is TGTGCCAGCAGCCCCCTCGGGTCAGCCACTGAAGCTTTCTTT. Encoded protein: CASSPLGSATEAFF.

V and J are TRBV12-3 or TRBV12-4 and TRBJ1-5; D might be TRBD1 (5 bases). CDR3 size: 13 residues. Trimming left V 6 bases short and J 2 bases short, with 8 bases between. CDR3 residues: CASSPRGNQPQHF. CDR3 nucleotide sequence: TGTGCCAGCAGCCCCAGGGGCAATCAGCCCCAGCATTTT.

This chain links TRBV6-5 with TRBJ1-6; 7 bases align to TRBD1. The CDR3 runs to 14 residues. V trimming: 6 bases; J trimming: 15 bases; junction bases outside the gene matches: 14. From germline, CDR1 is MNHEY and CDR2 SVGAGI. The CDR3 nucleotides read TGTGCCAGCAGGAAATCCGGGACAGTTCTGCTCCTCCACTTT. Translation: CASRKSGTVLLLHF.

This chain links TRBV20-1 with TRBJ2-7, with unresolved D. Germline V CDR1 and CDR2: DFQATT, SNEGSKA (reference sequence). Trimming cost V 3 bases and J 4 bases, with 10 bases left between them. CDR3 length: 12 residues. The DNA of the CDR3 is TGCAGTGCTAGTGACGGTCGATACGAGCAGTACTTC. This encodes CSASDGRYEQYF.

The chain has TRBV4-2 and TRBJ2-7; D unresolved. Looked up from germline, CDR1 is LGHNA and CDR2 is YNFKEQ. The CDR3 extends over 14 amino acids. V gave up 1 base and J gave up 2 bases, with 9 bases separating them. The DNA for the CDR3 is TGTGCCAGCAGCCAAGGGGCCCCGACCTACGAGCAGTACTTC. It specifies CASSQGAPTYEQYF.

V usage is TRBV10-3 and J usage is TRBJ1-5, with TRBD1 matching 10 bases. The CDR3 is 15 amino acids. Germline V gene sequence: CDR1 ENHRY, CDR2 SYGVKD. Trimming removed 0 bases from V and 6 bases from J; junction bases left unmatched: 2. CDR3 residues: CAISESGQGIQPQHF. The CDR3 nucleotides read TGTGCCATCAGTGAGTCGGGACAGGGGATTCAGCCCCAGCATTTT.

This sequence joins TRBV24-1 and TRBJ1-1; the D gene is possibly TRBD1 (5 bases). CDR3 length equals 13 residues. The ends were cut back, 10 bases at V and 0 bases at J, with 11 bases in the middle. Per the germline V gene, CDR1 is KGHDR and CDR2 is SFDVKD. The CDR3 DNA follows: TGTGCCACGGTTAACAGGATGAACACTGAAGCTTTCTTT. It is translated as CATVNRMNTEAFF.

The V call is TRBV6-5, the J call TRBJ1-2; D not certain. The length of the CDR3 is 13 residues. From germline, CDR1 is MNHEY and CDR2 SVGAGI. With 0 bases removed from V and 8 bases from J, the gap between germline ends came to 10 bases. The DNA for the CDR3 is TGTGCCAGCAGTTACTCTTCACCGGAGGGCTACACCTTC. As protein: CASSYSSPEGYTF.

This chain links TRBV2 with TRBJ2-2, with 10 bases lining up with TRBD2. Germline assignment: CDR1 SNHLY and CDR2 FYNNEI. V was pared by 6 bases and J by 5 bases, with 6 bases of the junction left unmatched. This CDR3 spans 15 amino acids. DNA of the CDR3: TGTGCCAGCAGGCCCGGGACTAGCGATACCGGGGAGCTGTTTTTT. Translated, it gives CASRPGTSDTGELFF.

For the CDR3, the DNA is TGTGCCAGTAGTATCGACGGGTCGACTGATGGTGAAAAACTGTTTTTT. Its translation: CASSIDGSTDGEKLFF. The chain couples TRBV19 to TRBJ1-4; D is unclear. CDR3 length: 16 residues. CDR1 is LNHDA, CDR2 SQIVND, per germline (reference sequence). V was pared by 3 bases and J by 7 bases, with 18 bases between. Full variable domain (outside the CDR3, taken from reference TRBV19 and TRBJ1-4): DGGITQSPKYLFRKEGQNVTLSCEQNLNHDAMYWYRQDPGQGLRLIYYSQIVNDFQKGDIAEGYSVSREKKESFPLTVTSAQKNPTAFYLCASSIDGSTDGEKLFFGSGTQLSVL.

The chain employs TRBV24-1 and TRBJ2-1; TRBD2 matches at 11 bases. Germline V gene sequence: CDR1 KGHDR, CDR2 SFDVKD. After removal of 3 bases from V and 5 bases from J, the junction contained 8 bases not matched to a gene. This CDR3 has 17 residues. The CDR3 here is CATSDRSSGRGNNEQFF. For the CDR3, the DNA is TGTGCCACCAGTGATCGGAGTAGCGGGAGGGGTAACAATGAGCAGTTCTTC.

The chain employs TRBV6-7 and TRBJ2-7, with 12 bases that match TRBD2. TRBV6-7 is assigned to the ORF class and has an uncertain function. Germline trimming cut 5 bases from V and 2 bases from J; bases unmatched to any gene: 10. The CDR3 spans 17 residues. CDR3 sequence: CASSRRTSGRPTYEQYF. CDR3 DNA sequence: TGTGCCAGCAGTCGACGAACTAGCGGGAGGCCGACCTACGAGCAGTACTTC.

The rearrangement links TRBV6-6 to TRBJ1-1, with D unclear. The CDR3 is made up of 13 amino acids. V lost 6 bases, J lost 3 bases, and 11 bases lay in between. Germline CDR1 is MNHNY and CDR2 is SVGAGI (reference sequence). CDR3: CASSRREDTEAFF. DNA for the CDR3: TGTGCCAGCAGCCGTCGGGAGGACACTGAAGCTTTCTTT.

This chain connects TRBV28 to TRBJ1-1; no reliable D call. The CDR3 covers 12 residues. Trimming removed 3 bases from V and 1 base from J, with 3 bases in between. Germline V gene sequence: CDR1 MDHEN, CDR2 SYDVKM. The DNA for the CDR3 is TGTGCCAGCAGTTTCCGGAACACTGAAGCTTTCTTT. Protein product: CASSFRNTEAFF.

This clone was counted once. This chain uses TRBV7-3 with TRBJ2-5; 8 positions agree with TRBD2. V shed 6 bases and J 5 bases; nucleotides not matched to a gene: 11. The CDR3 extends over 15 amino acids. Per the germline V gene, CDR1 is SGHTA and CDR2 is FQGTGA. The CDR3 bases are TGTGCCAGCAGTCCCAGGACTAGCAGTTGGGAGACCCAGTACTTC. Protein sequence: CASSPRTSSWETQYF.

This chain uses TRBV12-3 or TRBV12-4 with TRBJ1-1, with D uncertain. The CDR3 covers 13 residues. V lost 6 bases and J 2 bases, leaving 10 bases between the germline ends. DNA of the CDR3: TGTGCCAGCAGCTACAGTAGAAACACTGAAGCTTTCTTT. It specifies CASSYSRNTEAFF.

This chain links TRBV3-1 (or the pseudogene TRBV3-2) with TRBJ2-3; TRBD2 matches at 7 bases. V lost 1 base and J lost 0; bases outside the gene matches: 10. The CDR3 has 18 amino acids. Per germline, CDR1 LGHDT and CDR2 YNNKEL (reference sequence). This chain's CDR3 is CASSQVVAGVGSTDTQYF. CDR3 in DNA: TGTGCCAGCAGCCAAGTAGTTGCGGGAGTAGGGAGCACAGATACGCAGTATTTT.

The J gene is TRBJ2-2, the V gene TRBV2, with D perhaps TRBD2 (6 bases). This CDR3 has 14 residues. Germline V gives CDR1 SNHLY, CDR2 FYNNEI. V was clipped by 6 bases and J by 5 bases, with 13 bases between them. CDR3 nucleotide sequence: TGTGCCAGCAGCCGACCCCTAGCGACCGGGGAGCTGTTTTTT. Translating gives CASSRPLATGELFF.

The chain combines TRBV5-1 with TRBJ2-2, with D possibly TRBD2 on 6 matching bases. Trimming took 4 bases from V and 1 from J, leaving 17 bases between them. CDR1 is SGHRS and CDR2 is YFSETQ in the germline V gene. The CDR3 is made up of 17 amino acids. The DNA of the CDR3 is TGCGCCAGCAGCACCCTCGCGGGGCCGGGGAACACCGGGGAGCTGTTTTTT. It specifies CASSTLAGPGNTGELFF.

The CDR3 is CASSRIQGSYGYTF. CDR3 nucleotide sequence: TGTGCCAGCAGCCGAATACAGGGGAGCTATGGCTACACCTTC. V gene TRBV14 combines with J gene TRBJ1-2; 7 bases fit TRBD1. This CDR3 contains 14 residues. The V segment lost 4 bases and the J segment 4 bases; nucleotides outside the gene matches: 6. Germline values: CDR1 SGHDN, CDR2 FVKESK.

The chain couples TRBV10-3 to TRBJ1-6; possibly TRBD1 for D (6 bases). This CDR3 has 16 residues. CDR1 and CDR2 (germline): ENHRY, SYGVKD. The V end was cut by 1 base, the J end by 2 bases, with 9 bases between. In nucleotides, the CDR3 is TGTGCCATCAGTGAGTTGGGGGCCGCCTATAATTCACCCCTCCACTTT. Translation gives CAISELGAAYNSPLHF.

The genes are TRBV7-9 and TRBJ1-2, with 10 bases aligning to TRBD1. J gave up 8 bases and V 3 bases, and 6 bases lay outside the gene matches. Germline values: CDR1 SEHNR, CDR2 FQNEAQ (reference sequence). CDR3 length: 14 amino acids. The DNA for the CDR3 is TGTGCCAGCAGCTTTGGGGACAGGGGTCGGGGCTACACCTTC. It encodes CASSFGDRGRGYTF.

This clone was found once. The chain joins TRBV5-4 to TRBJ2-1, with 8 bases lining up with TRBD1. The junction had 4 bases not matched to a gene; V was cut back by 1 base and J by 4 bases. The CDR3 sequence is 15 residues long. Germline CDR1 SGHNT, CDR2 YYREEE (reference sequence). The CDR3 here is CASSLQDRAYNEQFF. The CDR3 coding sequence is TGTGCCAGCAGCTTGCAGGACAGGGCTTACAATGAGCAGTTCTTC. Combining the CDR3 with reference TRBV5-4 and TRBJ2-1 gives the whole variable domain ETGVTQSPTHLIKTRGQQVTLRCSSQSGHNTVSWYQQALGQGPQFIFQYYREEENGRGNFPPRFSGLQFPNYSSELNVNALELDDSALYLCASSLQDRAYNEQFFGPGTRLTVL.

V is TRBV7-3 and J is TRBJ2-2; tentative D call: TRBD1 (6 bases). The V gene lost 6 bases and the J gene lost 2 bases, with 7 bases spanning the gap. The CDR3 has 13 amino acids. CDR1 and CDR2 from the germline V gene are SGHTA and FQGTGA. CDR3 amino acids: CASRDSNTGELFF. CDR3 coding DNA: TGTGCCAGCAGGGACAGTAACACCGGGGAGCTGTTTTTT. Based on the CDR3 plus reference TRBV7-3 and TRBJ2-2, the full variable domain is GAGVSQTPSNKVTEKGKYVELRCDPISGHTALYWYRQSLGQGPEFLIYFQGTGAADDSGLPNDRFFAVRPEGSVSTLKIQRTERGDSAVYLCASRDSNTGELFFGEGSRLTVL.

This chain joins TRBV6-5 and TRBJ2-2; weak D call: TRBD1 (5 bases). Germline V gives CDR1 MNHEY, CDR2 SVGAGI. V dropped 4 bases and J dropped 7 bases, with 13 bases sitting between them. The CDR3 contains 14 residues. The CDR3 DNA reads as TGTGCCAGCAGTTTTCAGGGCCGAGGCGGGGAGCTGTTTTTT. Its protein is CASSFQGRGGELFF.

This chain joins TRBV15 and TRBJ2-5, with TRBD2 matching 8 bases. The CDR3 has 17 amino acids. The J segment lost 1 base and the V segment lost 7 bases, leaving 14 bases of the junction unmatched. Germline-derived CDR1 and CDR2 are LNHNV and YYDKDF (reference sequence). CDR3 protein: CATKGQGGRPLQETQYF. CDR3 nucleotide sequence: TGTGCCACCAAAGGGCAGGGCGGGAGGCCCCTCCAAGAGACCCAGTACTTC.

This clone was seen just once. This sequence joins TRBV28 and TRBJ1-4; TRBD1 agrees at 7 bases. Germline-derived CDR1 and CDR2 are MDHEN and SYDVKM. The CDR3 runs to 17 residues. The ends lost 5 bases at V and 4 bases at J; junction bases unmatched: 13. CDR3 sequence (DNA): TGTGCCAGCAGTCCCCTAGGGCAGGGGGGAATTAATGAAAAACTGTTTTTT. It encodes CASSPLGQGGINEKLFF.